These 5 T cell receptor beta chains were all obtained from the same sample, sequenced in a study of early T cells in non-severe SARS-CoV-2 infection. TCRdb fed the 5' RACE reads into MiXCR, producing one record per CDR3 protein. This sample carries approximately 99,000 distinct CDR3 sequences, 12% of them seen once, and the ten largest clones take 3% to 3.5%. Sequenced material: whole blood. The receptors derive from an adult who was a healthcare worker with PCR-confirmed SARS-CoV-2 infection or an uninfected control (not recorded which).

This chain uses TRBV7-2 with TRBJ2-3; D not resolved. The CDR3 sequence is 14 residues long. Per the germline V gene, CDR1 is SGHTA and CDR2 is FQGNSA. Trimming took off 4 bases at V and 0 bases at J, with 8 bases between the two ends. Here the CDR3 reads CASSSLTSTDTQYF. The CDR3 region has the DNA TGTGCCAGCAGCTCGCTAACTAGCACAGATACGCAGTATTTT.

This clonotype was recorded many times. This chain's CDR3 is CASSLEGLPRYNEQFF. The CDR3 bases are TGTGCCAGCAGCTTAGAAGGGCTGCCGAGATACAATGAGCAGTTCTTC. The chain couples TRBV5-6 to TRBJ2-1; D not certain. Trimming stripped 2 bases from V and 4 bases from J, with 16 bases between. The V gene's germline CDR1 is SGHDT and CDR2 YYEEEE. The CDR3 runs 16 residues.

This clonotype came up many times. The chain employs TRBV18 and TRBJ2-1; 10 nucleotides line up with TRBD2. The V segment lost 4 bases and the J segment 8 bases; nucleotides outside the gene matches: 8. The germline gives CDR1 KGHSH, CDR2 LQKENI. The CDR3 contains 15 residues. As DNA, the CDR3 is TGTGCCAGCTCACGTACTAGCGGGATAAGGGATGAGCAGTTCTTC. Translating gives CASSRTSGIRDEQFF.

This rearrangement joins TRBV16 to TRBJ1-4; D not certain. Per the germline V gene, CDR1 is KGHSY and CDR2 is FQNENV. The CDR3 is made up of 14 amino acids. Trimming pared 4 bases from V and 5 bases from J, leaving 11 bases between. The CDR3 spells CASSRAGVNEKLFF. The DNA of the CDR3 is TGTGCCAGCAGCCGGGCGGGAGTAAATGAAAAACTGTTTTTT.

The sample holds many counts of this clonotype. The chain is built from TRBV20-1 and TRBJ1-6; perhaps TRBD1 as D (5 bases). Deletions cut 6 bases from V and 5 bases from J, with 14 bases between. The CDR3 runs 14 residues. Germline V lookup: CDR1 DFQATT, CDR2 SNEGSKA (reference sequence). The CDR3 DNA sequence: TGCAGTGCCTATCAGGGAGCCAATAATTCACCCCTCCACTTT. It codes for CSAYQGANNSPLHF.